These 4 T cell receptor beta chains share one sample of origin, sequenced in a study of blood T cell repertoires in COVID-19. TCRdb keeps only in-frame clones here, not all; method: immunoSEQ multiplex PCR. This table holds 250,000 to 300,000 clones, approximately 87% found once. Sequencing was performed on peripheral blood. These receptors all stem from a man in his sixties who had recovered from COVID-19.

The genes are TRBV30 and TRBJ1-5; no reliable D call. The germline V and J ends were trimmed by 2 bases and 4 bases, with 6 bases remaining between them. This CDR3 spans 12 amino acids. Germline V gene sequence: CDR1 GTSNPN, CDR2 SVGIG (reference sequence). CDR3 residues: CAWSTRNQPQHF. The CDR3 DNA is TGTGCCTGGAGTACGCGGAATCAGCCCCAGCATTTT.

V gene TRBV30 combines with J gene TRBJ1-1; TRBD1 is a possible D gene (5 bases). This CDR3 has 13 amino acids. Trimming stripped 4 bases from V and 6 bases from J, with 15 bases between. The germline V gene has CDR1 GTSNPN and CDR2 SVGIG (reference sequence). CDR3 bases: TGTGCCTGGACCCCCTTCGGGGGATCTGAAGCTTTCTTT. Its protein is CAWTPFGGSEAFF.

The table lists this clone with a count of one. DNA of the CDR3: TGTGCCAGCAGCTTGGACAGGGACGACTATGGCTACACCTTC. This sequence encodes CASSLDRDDYGYTF. This sequence joins TRBV5-6 and TRBJ1-2; maybe TRBD1 (6 bases). Trimming pared 0 bases from V and 3 bases from J, leaving 9 bases between. Per the germline V gene, CDR1 is SGHDT and CDR2 is YYEEEE. This CDR3 is built from 14 residues.

V usage is TRBV18 and J usage is TRBJ1-2; D might be TRBD1 (6 bases). CDR1 KGHSH and CDR2 LQKENI come from the germline V gene. Trimming shortened V by 2 bases and J by 3 bases, and 22 bases separated the two germline ends. The CDR3 is made up of 18 amino acids. The CDR3 is CASSPGPPSGGAYYGYTF. The CDR3 DNA is TGTGCCAGCTCACCAGGCCCACCCTCCGGGGGGGCCTACTATGGCTACACCTTC.